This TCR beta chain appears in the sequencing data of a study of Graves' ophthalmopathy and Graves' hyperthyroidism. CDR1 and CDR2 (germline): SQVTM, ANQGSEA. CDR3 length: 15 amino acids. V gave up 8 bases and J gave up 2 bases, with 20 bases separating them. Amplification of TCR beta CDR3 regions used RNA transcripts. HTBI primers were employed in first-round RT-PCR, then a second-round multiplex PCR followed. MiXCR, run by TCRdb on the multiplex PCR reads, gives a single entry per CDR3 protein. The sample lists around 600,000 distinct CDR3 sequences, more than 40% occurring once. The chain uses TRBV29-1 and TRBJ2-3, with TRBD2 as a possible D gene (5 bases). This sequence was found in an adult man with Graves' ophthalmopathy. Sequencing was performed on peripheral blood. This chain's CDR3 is CSLPFPDYPTDTQYF. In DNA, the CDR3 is TGCAGCCTCCCCTTCCCCGACTACCCCACAGATACGCAGTATTTT.